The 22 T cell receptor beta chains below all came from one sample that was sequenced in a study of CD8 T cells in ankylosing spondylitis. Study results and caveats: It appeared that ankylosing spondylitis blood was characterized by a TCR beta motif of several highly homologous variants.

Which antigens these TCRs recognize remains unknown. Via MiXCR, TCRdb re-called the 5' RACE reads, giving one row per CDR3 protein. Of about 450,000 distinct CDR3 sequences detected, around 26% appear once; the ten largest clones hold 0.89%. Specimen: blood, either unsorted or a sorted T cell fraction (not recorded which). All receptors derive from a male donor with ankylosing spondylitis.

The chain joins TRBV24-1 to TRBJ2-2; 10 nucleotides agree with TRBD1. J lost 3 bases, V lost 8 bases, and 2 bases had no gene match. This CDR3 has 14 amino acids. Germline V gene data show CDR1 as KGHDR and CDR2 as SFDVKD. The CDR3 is CATTGTGDTGELFF. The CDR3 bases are TGTGCCACCACGGGGACAGGGGACACCGGGGAGCTGTTTTTT.

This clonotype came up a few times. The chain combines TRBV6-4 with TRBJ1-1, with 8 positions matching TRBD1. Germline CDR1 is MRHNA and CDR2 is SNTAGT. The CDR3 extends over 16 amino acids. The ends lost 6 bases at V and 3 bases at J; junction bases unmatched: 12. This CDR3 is CASRPGQGSVDTEAFF. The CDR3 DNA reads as TGTGCCAGCAGACCCGGACAGGGTTCTGTGGACACTGAAGCTTTCTTT.

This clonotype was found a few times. Written as DNA, the CDR3 is TGTGCCAGCAGCTTGGTATTAGCGGGAGCGCAGGGCAATGAGCAGTTCTTC. Amino acid sequence: CASSLVLAGAQGNEQFF. The genes are TRBV5-6 and TRBJ2-1; 9 bases align to TRBD2. There are 17 residues in the CDR3. Germline V gene lookup returns CDR1 SGHDT and CDR2 YYEEEE. Trimming cost V 0 bases and J 6 bases; bases outside gene matches: 10. Filled out from reference TRBV5-6 and TRBJ2-1, the complete variable domain reads DAGVTQSPTHLIKTRGQQVTLRCSPKSGHDTVSWYQQALGQGPQFIFQYYEEEERQRGNFPDRFSGHQFPNYSSELNVNALLLGDSALYLCASSLVLAGAQGNEQFFGPGTRLTVL.

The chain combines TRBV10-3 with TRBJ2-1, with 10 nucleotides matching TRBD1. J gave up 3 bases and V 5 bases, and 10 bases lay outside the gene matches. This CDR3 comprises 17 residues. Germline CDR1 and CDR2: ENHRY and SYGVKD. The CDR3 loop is CAISPFRDRGDYNEQFF. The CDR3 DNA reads TGTGCCATCAGTCCCTTCCGGGACAGGGGTGACTACAATGAGCAGTTCTTC.

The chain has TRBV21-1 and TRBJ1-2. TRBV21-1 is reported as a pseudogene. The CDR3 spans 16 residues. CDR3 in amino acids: CASSKDFTATNYGYTF. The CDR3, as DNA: TGTGCCAGCAGCAAAGACTTTACAGCCACTAACTATGGCTACACCTTC.

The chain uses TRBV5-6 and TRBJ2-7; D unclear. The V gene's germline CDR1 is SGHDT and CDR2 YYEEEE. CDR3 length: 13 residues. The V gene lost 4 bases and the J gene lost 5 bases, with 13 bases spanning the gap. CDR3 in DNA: TGTGCCAGCAGCCTCCCAGGATCAGACGAGCAGTACGTC. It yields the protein CASSLPGSDEQYV.

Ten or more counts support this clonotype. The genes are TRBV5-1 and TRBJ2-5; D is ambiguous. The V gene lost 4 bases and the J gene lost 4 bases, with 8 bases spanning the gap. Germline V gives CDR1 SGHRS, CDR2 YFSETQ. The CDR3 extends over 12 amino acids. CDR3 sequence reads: CASSVPPETQYF. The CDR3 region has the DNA TGCGCCAGCAGCGTCCCCCCAGAGACCCAGTACTTC.

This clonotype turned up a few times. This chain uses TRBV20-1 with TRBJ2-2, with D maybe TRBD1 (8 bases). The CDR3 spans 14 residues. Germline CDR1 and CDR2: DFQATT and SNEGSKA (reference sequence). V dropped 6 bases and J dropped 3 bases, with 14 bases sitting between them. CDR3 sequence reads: CSANRGGDTGELFF. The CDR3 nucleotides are TGCAGTGCCAACAGGGGGGGGGACACCGGGGAGCTGTTTTTT.

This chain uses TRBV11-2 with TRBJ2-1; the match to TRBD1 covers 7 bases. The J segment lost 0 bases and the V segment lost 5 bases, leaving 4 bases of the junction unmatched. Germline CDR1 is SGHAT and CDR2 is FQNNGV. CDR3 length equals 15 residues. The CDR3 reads CASSRGQNSYNEQFF. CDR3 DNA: TGTGCCAGCAGCCGGGGACAGAACTCCTACAATGAGCAGTTCTTC.

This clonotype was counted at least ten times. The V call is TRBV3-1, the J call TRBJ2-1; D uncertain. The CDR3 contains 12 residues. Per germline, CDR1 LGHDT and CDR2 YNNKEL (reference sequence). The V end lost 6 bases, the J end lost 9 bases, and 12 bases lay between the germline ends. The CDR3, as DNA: TGTGCCAGCAGTGAAAACGAAGGTGAGCAGTTCTTC. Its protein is CASSENEGEQFF.

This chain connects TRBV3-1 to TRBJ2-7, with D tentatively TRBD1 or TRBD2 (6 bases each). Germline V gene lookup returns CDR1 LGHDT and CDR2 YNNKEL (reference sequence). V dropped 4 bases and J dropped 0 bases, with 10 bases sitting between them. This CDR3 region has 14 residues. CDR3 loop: CASSLAGHSYEQYV. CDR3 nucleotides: TGTGCCAGCAGCCTCGCGGGACACTCCTACGAGCAGTACGTC.

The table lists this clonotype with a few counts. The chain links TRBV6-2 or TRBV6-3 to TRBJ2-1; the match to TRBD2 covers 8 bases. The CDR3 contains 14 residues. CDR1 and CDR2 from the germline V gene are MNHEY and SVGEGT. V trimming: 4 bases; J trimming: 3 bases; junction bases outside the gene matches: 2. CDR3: CASSSSGRYNEQFF. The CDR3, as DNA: TGTGCCAGCAGTTCTAGCGGGCGCTACAATGAGCAGTTCTTC.

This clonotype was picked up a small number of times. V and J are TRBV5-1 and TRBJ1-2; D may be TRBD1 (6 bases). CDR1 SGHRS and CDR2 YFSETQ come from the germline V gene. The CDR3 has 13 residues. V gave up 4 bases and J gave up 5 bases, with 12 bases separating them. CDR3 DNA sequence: TGCGCCAGCAGCCCACAGGGAGAATATGGCTACACCTTC. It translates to CASSPQGEYGYTF.

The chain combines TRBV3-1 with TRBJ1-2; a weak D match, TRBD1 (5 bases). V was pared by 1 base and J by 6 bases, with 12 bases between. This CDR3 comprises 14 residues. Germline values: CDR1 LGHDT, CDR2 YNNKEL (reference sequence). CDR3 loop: CASSQAHGGDGYTF. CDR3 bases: TGTGCCAGCAGCCAAGCACACGGAGGGGATGGCTACACCTTC.

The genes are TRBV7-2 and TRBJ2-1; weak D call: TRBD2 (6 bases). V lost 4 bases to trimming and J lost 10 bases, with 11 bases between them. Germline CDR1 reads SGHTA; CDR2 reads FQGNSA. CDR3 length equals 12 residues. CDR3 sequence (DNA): TGTGCCAGCAGCTCCCCCGGGAGAGAGCAGTTCTTC. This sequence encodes CASSSPGREQFF.

The CDR3 DNA follows: TGTGCCAGCAGTGATCGGCAGGTCACAGATACGCAGTATTTT. This encodes CASSDRQVTDTQYF. This sequence joins TRBV2 and TRBJ2-3, with D hard to call. The CDR3 extends over 14 amino acids. Trimming took off 3 bases at V and 2 bases at J, with 9 bases between the two ends. Per germline, CDR1 SNHLY and CDR2 FYNNEI. The full variable domain, its missing parts supplied by reference TRBV2 and TRBJ2-3, is EPEVTQTPSHQVTQMGQEVILRCVPISNHLYFYWYRQILGQKVEFLVSFYNNEISEKSEIFDDQFSVERPDGSNFTLKIRSTKLEDSAMYFCASSDRQVTDTQYFGPGTRLTVL.

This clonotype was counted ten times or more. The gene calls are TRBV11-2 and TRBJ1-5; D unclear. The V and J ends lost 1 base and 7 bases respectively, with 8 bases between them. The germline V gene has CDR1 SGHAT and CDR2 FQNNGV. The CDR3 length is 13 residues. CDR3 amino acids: CASSLGGPQPQHF. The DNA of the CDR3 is TGTGCCAGCAGCTTAGGCGGGCCCCAGCCCCAGCATTTT.

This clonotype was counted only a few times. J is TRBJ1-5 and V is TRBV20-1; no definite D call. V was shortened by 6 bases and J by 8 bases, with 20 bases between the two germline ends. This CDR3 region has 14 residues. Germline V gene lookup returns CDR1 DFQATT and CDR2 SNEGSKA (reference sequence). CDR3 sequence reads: CSARNRVGGEPQHF. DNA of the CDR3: TGCAGTGCCAGAAACCGGGTGGGTGGGGAGCCCCAGCATTTT.

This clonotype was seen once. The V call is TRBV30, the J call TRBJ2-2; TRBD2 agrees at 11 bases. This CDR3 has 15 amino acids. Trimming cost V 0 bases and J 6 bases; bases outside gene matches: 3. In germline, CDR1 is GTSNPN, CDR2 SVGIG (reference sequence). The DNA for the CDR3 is TGTGCCTGGAGTGTTAGCGGGAGGGACTCCGGGGAGCTGTTTTTT. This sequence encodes CAWSVSGRDSGELFF.

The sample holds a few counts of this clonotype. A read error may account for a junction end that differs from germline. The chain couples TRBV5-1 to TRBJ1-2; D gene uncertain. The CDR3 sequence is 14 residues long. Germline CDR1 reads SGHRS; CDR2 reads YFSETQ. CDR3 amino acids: CASSLDGDNYGYTF. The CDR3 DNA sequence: TGCGCCAGCAGTTTGGACGGTGATAACTATGGCTACACCTTC.

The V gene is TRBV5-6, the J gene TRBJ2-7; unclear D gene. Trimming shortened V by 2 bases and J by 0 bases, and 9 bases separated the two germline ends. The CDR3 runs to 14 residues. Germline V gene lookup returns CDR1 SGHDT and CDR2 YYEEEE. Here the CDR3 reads CASSFQTPSYEQYF. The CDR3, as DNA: TGTGCCAGCAGCTTTCAGACTCCCTCCTACGAGCAGTACTTC.

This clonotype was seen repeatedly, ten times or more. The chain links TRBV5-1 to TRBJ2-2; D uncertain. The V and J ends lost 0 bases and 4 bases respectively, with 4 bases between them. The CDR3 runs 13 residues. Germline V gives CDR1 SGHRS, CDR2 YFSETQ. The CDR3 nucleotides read TGCGCCAGCAGCTTGGACGTCACCGGGGAGCTGTTTTTT. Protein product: CASSLDVTGELFF.